Each of the 21 T cell receptor beta chains below was sequenced from the same sample in a study of blood T cell repertoires in COVID-19 (dated by TCRdb to about 2020). Receptor libraries were prepared by the immunoSEQ multiplex PCR assay. TCRdb took this table from immuneACCESS and kept in-frame rearrangements with V and J called. Such tables lack part of the clones; where checked against another copy, unresolved V genes explain under half of the gap, and the rest is unexplained. The sample table holds a few hundred thousand clones, of which approximately 87% were seen once. Clones ranked in the top ten supply 5.5% to 7.5% of the sample. The sequenced sample consisted of peripheral blood. The source is a man in his 60s who had recovered from COVID-19.

The genes are TRBV14 and TRBJ2-1; tentatively, D is TRBD1 (5 bases). Germline V CDR1 and CDR2: SGHDN, FVKESK. V lost 0 bases and J 12 bases, leaving 15 bases between the germline ends. CDR3 size: 14 residues. CDR3 protein: CASSQDLGAYLQFF. The CDR3 DNA is TGTGCCAGCAGCCAAGATCTAGGGGCATACCTGCAGTTCTTC.

The gene calls are TRBV1 and TRBJ2-1; the D call in the table, TRBD2, was not verified against the DNA. TRBV1 corresponds to a pseudogene. CDR3 size: 17 residues. The CDR3 sequence is CTSSRQIAGDQSNEQFF. The CDR3 DNA reads TGCACCAGCAGCCGCCAAATAGCGGGAGATCAATCCAATGAGCAGTTCTTC.

The rearrangement uses TRBV5-1 and TRBJ2-1; 13 positions match TRBD2. Germline assignment: CDR1 SGHRS and CDR2 YFSETQ. J lost 5 bases, V lost 0 bases, and 2 bases had no gene match. This CDR3 comprises 16 residues. Here the CDR3 DNA reads TGCGCCAGCAGCTTGGGTGGGACTAGCGGGGACAATGAGCAGTTCTTC. Translation: CASSLGGTSGDNEQFF.

V and J are TRBV5-1 and TRBJ2-5, with a possible D match to TRBD1 (6 bases). With 0 bases removed from V and 2 bases from J, the gap between germline ends came to 8 bases. The germline V gene has CDR1 SGHRS and CDR2 YFSETQ. The CDR3 is made up of 14 amino acids. The CDR3 nucleotides read TGCGCCAGCAGCTTGGGACAGGAACAAGAGACCCAGTACTTC. Encoded protein: CASSLGQEQETQYF. Looking up the rest from reference TRBV5-1 and TRBJ2-5 gives the full variable domain: KAGVTQTPRYLIKTRGQQVTLSCSPISGHRSVSWYQQTPGQGLQFLFEYFSETQRNKGNFPGRFSGRQFSNSRSEMNVSTLELGDSALYLCASSLGQEQETQYFGPGTRLLVL.

This clone was seen many times. V and J are TRBV12-3 or TRBV12-4 and TRBJ2-7, with unresolved D. Trimming shortened V by 3 bases and J by 2 bases, and 8 bases separated the two germline ends. The CDR3 has 13 amino acids. The CDR3 sequence: CASSFGRTYEQYF. In nucleotides, the CDR3 is TGTGCCAGCAGTTTTGGCAGGACCTACGAGCAGTACTTC.

This clone was recorded once. The chain couples TRBV4-2 to TRBJ2-7; D perhaps matches TRBD2 (5 bases). Deletions cut 5 bases from V and 3 bases from J, with 11 bases between. CDR3 length: 13 amino acids. The V gene's germline CDR1 is LGHNA and CDR2 YNFKEQ. In nucleotides, the CDR3 is TGTGCCAGCAGCTTCACACGGGACTACGAGCAGTACTTC. Protein: CASSFTRDYEQYF.

The V call is TRBV7-3, the J call TRBJ2-3; TRBD2 might be the D (5 bases). Trimming cost V 2 bases and J 9 bases, with 12 bases left between them. Germline lookup yields CDR1 SGHTA and CDR2 FQGTGA. The length of the CDR3 is 13 residues. CDR3: CASSLYLEGTQYF. The DNA of the CDR3 is TGTGCCAGCAGCTTATACCTCGAGGGCACGCAGTATTTT.

The chain links TRBV9 to TRBJ1-3, with D possibly being TRBD1 (6 bases). Germline CDR1 is SGDLS and CDR2 is YYNGEE. This CDR3 has 15 residues. The germline V and J ends were trimmed by 3 bases and 4 bases, with 14 bases remaining between them. The DNA of the CDR3 is TGTGCCAGCAGCGAACAGGGCCACGGGGGAAACACCATATATTTT. It translates to CASSEQGHGGNTIYF.

The J gene is TRBJ2-5, the V gene TRBV5-4; 7 bases map to TRBD1. Germline V gene data show CDR1 as SGHNT and CDR2 as YYREEE (reference sequence). J was trimmed by 5 bases and V by 3 bases; bases with no gene match: 7. The CDR3 loop spans 14 amino acids. The chain's CDR3 is CASSSKGQLETQYF. In DNA, the CDR3 is TGTGCCAGCAGCTCAAAGGGACAGTTGGAGACCCAGTACTTC.

The chain uses TRBV7-9 and TRBJ1-2, with a possible D match to TRBD1 (5 bases). The V gene lost 5 bases and the J gene lost 6 bases, with 19 bases spanning the gap. The CDR3 runs 15 residues. Germline loops: CDR1 SEHNR, CDR2 FQNEAQ (reference sequence). The chain's CDR3 is CASSPPGGGGDGYTF. CDR3 nucleotide sequence: TGTGCCAGCAGCCCCCCCGGGGGGGGTGGGGATGGCTACACCTTC.

This sequence joins TRBV7-2 and TRBJ2-1; TRBD2 aligns across 11 bases. This CDR3 comprises 15 residues. V lost 1 base to trimming and J lost 10 bases; unmatched junction nucleotides: 6. Germline V gives CDR1 SGHTA, CDR2 FQGNSA. This chain's CDR3 is CASSLGLAGGHEQFF. DNA of the CDR3: TGTGCCAGCAGCTTAGGCTTAGCGGGAGGGCACGAGCAGTTCTTC.

The chain recombines TRBV5-4 with TRBJ2-5, with TRBD1 identical over 8 bases. This CDR3 is 16 amino acids long. CDR1 is SGHNT and CDR2 is YYREEE in the germline V gene (reference sequence). Trimming removed 4 bases from V and 4 bases from J; junction bases left unmatched: 12. In DNA, the CDR3 is TGTGCCAGCAGCCCAGACCCGGACAGGGAAGGAGAGACCCAGTACTTC. Residues: CASSPDPDREGETQYF.

This rearrangement joins TRBV6-5 to TRBJ2-7, with TRBD2 as a possible D gene (6 bases). This CDR3 contains 15 residues. Germline CDR1 is MNHEY and CDR2 is SVGAGI. V lost 4 bases, J lost 3 bases, and 16 bases lay in between. As DNA, the CDR3 is TGTGCCAGCAGTTTTTCCGGGACTCCCCACTACGAGCAGTACTTC. Amino acid sequence: CASSFSGTPHYEQYF.

The rearrangement uses TRBV7-9 and TRBJ1-3; possible D gene TRBD1, 5 bases. V shed 5 bases and J shed 4 bases, with 9 bases lying between them. Germline V gene sequence: CDR1 SEHNR, CDR2 FQNEAQ (reference sequence). The CDR3 runs to 13 residues. The CDR3 reads CASSPGIGNTIYF. CDR3 DNA: TGTGCCAGCAGCCCAGGGATCGGAAACACCATATATTTT.

The count of this clone is one. The chain employs TRBV6-1 and TRBJ1-6, with 7 bases matching TRBD1. From germline, CDR1 is MNHNS and CDR2 SASEGT. V was pared by 2 bases and J by 13 bases, with 11 bases of the junction left unmatched. This CDR3 is built from 15 residues. The CDR3 is CASSELTGAKEPLHF. DNA of the CDR3: TGTGCCAGCAGTGAATTAACAGGGGCCAAGGAGCCCCTCCACTTT.

This clone appeared a single time. The chain combines TRBV27 with TRBJ1-2, with TRBD1 matching over 7 bases. After removal of 4 bases from V and 4 bases from J, the junction contained 6 bases not matched to a gene. Germline lookup yields CDR1 MNHEY and CDR2 SMNVEV (reference sequence). The CDR3 sequence is 14 residues long. The CDR3, as DNA: TGTGCCAGCAGTTCCCTAAGACAGGGCTATGGCTACACCTTC. Its translation: CASSSLRQGYGYTF.

The gene calls are TRBV28 and TRBJ1-3; the D gene is possibly TRBD1 (5 bases). The ends were cut back, 3 bases at V and 3 bases at J, with 15 bases in the middle. The CDR3 is made up of 16 amino acids. Germline V CDR1 and CDR2: MDHEN, SYDVKM. The CDR3 reads CASSFALTVGGNTIYF. The CDR3 coding sequence is TGTGCCAGCAGTTTCGCCTTGACAGTGGGTGGAAACACCATATATTTT.

The rearrangement joins TRBV12-5 to TRBJ2-7, with 7 nucleotides matching TRBD1. The CDR3 has 13 residues. The J segment lost 0 bases and the V segment lost 4 bases, leaving 0 bases of the junction unmatched. The germline V gene encodes CDR1 LGHNT and CDR2 FRNRAP. The CDR3 nucleotides are TGTGCTAGTGGTTCAGGGGGCTCCTACGAGCAGTACTTC. Protein sequence: CASGSGGSYEQYF.

The chain employs TRBV28 and TRBJ1-6; D might be TRBD1 (5 bases). CDR1 MDHEN and CDR2 SYDVKM come from the germline V gene. The CDR3 is 17 amino acids. V was clipped by 1 base and J by 7 bases, with 17 bases between them. The CDR3 DNA sequence: TGTGCCAGCAGTTTATCAGGGTCCGCCCACCAAAATTCACCCCTCCACTTT. The encoded protein is CASSLSGSAHQNSPLHF.

The chain couples TRBV7-9 to TRBJ2-7; perhaps TRBD2 as D (6 bases). The CDR3 covers 11 residues. CDR1 is SEHNR and CDR2 is FQNEAQ in the germline V gene (reference sequence). CDR3 sequence (DNA): TGTGACCCGGGAGCTAAGTACGAGCAGTACTTC. Translating it yields CDPGAKYEQYF.

This sequence joins TRBV5-1 and TRBJ1-4; D remains unclear. This CDR3 has 15 amino acids. Germline-derived CDR1 and CDR2 are SGHRS and YFSETQ. Between the trimmed V and J ends, which lost 4 bases and 5 bases, there was a span of 15 bases. CDR3 in amino acids: CASSMQPGGNEKLFF. The CDR3 DNA reads TGCGCCAGCAGCATGCAGCCCGGCGGGAATGAAAAACTGTTTTTT.